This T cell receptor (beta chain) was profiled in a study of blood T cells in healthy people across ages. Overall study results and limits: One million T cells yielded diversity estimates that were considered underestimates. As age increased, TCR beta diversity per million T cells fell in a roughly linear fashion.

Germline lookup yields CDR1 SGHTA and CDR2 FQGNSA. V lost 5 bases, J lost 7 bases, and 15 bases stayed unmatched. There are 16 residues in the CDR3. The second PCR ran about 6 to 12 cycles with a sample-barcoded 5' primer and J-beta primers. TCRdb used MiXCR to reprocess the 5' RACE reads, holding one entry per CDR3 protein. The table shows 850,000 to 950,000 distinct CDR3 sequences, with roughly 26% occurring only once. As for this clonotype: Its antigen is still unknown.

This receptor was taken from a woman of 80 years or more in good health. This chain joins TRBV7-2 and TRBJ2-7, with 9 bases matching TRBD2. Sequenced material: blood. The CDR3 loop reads CASSARILAAGGEQYF. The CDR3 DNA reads TGTGCCAGCAGCGCCAGAATTCTAGCTGCGGGAGGGGAGCAGTACTTC.